One and the same sample provided the 17 T cell receptor beta chains below, sequenced in a study of regulatory T cells in long-lasting Graves disease. Stated time point: newly diagnosed GD, antithyroid drugs for less than 3 months. Preparation of the TCR library used RNA extracted from PBMCs. According to the study, TCR beta libraries were built with iRepertoire HTBI primers and CDR3-region Arm-PCR. MiXCR was run by TCRdb on the multiplex PCR reads, yielding one entry per CDR3 protein. The profile shows a few hundred thousand distinct CDR3 sequences, about 15% of them singletons. The sample was also reused in another study, on T cells in Graves' hyperthyroidism and ophthalmopathy.

The sample consisted of peripheral blood mononuclear cells (PBMCs), taken at new diagnosis, from a patient treated with antithyroid drugs. Receptors originate from a woman between 45 and 60 years old with Graves disease.

This clonotype was counted at least ten times. This chain connects TRBV30 to TRBJ2-3; D unresolved. This CDR3 is built from 15 residues. Germline CDR1 is GTSNPN and CDR2 is SVGIG (reference sequence). V was trimmed by 2 bases and J by 2 bases, leaving 14 bases between them. The CDR3 region is CAWSFWRTLTDTQYF. In DNA, the CDR3 is TGTGCCTGGAGTTTTTGGCGAACACTCACAGATACGCAGTATTTT.

At least ten counts were recorded for this clonotype. The chain couples TRBV29-1 to TRBJ2-3; the match to TRBD2 covers 7 bases. CDR3 length: 13 residues. Germline V lookup: CDR1 SQVTM, CDR2 ANQGSEA. V lost 6 bases to trimming and J lost 4 bases; unmatched junction nucleotides: 7. The CDR3 region has the DNA TGCAGCGTAGGCGGGAGAGGTCCAGATACGCAGTATTTT. Protein: CSVGGRGPDTQYF.

In its sample, this clonotype was seen many times. V and J are TRBV28 and TRBJ2-7, with TRBD1 identical over 7 bases. The ends lost 4 bases at V and 3 bases at J; junction bases unmatched: 9. Per the germline V gene, CDR1 is MDHEN and CDR2 is SYDVKM. The CDR3 extends over 15 amino acids. CDR3 sequence reads: CASSSTGAQDYEQYF. The CDR3 nucleotides are TGTGCCAGCAGTTCCACAGGGGCCCAGGACTACGAGCAGTACTTC. The full variable domain, rest sourced from reference TRBV28 and TRBJ2-7, is DVKVTQSSRYLVKRTGEKVFLECVQDMDHENMFWYRQDPGLGLRLIYFSYDVKMKEKGDIPEGYSVSREKKERFSLILESASTNQTSMYLCASSSTGAQDYEQYFGPGTRLTVT.

This clonotype has a count of ten or more. V usage is TRBV12-3 or TRBV12-4 and J usage is TRBJ1-1; TRBD1 matches 11 bases. Germline trimming cut 5 bases from V and 11 bases from J; bases unmatched to any gene: 13. This CDR3 comprises 15 residues. The CDR3 DNA sequence: TGTGCCAGCAGTCCCCGCGGGTTGGACAGGGGGCTGGCTTTCTTT. Protein: CASSPRGLDRGLAFF.

This clonotype was recorded many times. V is TRBV7-2 and J is TRBJ2-7; TRBD2 is a possible D gene (5 bases). V was shortened by 8 bases and J by 0 bases, with 11 bases between the two germline ends. Per germline, CDR1 SGHTA and CDR2 FQGNSA. The length of the CDR3 is 13 residues. CDR3 sequence: CASPEEGSYEQYF. In DNA, the CDR3 is TGTGCCAGCCCGGAGGAAGGCTCCTACGAGCAGTACTTC.

The sample holds many counts of this clonotype. The chain has TRBV7-9 and TRBJ2-5, with 14 bases identical to TRBD2. This CDR3 has 16 amino acids. CDR1 SEHNR and CDR2 FQNEAQ come from the germline V gene (reference sequence). The J segment lost 4 bases and the V segment lost 4 bases, leaving 5 bases of the junction unmatched. The chain's CDR3 is CASSSGTSGRGETQYF. The CDR3 nucleotides are TGTGCCAGCAGCTCAGGGACTAGCGGGAGAGGAGAGACCCAGTACTTC.

This clonotype was picked up many times. The V gene is TRBV6-2 or TRBV6-3, the J gene TRBJ2-5; TRBD1 agrees at 10 bases. This CDR3 is built from 17 residues. Trimming removed 1 base from V and 4 bases from J; junction bases left unmatched: 9. Germline V gives CDR1 MNHEY, CDR2 SVGEGT. This CDR3 reads CASSYWDRGHRRETQYF. The CDR3 DNA reads TGTGCCAGCAGTTACTGGGACAGGGGACATCGACGAGAGACCCAGTACTTC.

This chain joins TRBV9 and TRBJ2-7, with TRBD2 matching 13 bases. The ends lost 3 bases at V and 5 bases at J; junction bases unmatched: 5. Germline CDR1 SGDLS, CDR2 YYNGEE. This CDR3 has 15 amino acids. The CDR3 DNA sequence: TGTGCCAGCAGCGCTACTAGCGGGAGGGTTGACGAGCAGTACTTC. As protein: CASSATSGRVDEQYF.

This chain connects TRBV3-1 to TRBJ1-2; D might be TRBD1 (5 bases). Per the germline V gene, CDR1 is LGHDT and CDR2 is YNNKEL (reference sequence). This CDR3 is 12 amino acids long. With 1 base removed from V and 8 bases from J, the gap between germline ends came to 8 bases. The CDR3: CASSQGQRGYTF. DNA of the CDR3: TGTGCCAGCAGCCAAGGACAGAGGGGCTACACCTTC.

In its sample, this clonotype was seen a few times. The gene calls are TRBV7-9 and TRBJ2-2; TRBD1 is a possible D gene (5 bases). Trimming cost V 5 bases and J 6 bases, with 16 bases left between them. Germline CDR1 is SEHNR and CDR2 is FQNEAQ (reference sequence). The CDR3 spans 15 residues. The DNA for the CDR3 is TGTGCCAGCAGCCGGAGACAGAAAGATTCCGGGGAGCTGTTTTTT. Translating gives CASSRRQKDSGELFF.

This clonotype was recorded at least ten times. V usage is TRBV6-1 and J usage is TRBJ2-3; 7 nucleotides match TRBD1. CDR3 length equals 13 residues. Germline V gene data show CDR1 as MNHNS and CDR2 as SASEGT. Trimming cost V 3 bases and J 6 bases; bases outside gene matches: 3. The chain's CDR3 is CASSDQQGDTQYF. For the CDR3, the DNA is TGTGCCAGCAGTGACCAACAGGGGGATACGCAGTATTTT.

This clonotype was detected ten times or more. For the CDR3, the DNA is TGTGCCAGCAGCTTAGACTGGACAAACTACAATGAGCAGTTCTTC. Protein sequence: CASSLDWTNYNEQFF. The J gene is TRBJ2-1, the V gene TRBV11-2; the D gene is possibly TRBD1 (5 bases). The CDR3 has 15 amino acids. The germline CDR1 and CDR2 sequences are SGHAT and FQNNGV. V was trimmed by 0 bases and J by 3 bases, leaving 9 bases between them.

At least ten counts were recorded for this clonotype. This chain links TRBV20-1 with TRBJ1-4, with 8 nucleotides matching TRBD1. J lost 1 base, V lost 6 bases, and 4 bases had no gene match. The CDR3 totals 14 residues. Germline lookup yields CDR1 DFQATT and CDR2 SNEGSKA (reference sequence). CDR3 in amino acids: CSAGGQETNEKLFF. CDR3 DNA: TGCAGTGCGGGGGGACAGGAAACTAATGAAAAACTGTTTTTT.

The V and J genes are TRBV5-1 and TRBJ2-1, with D tentatively TRBD2 (7 bases). The CDR3 is 16 residues long. V was clipped by 0 bases and J by 7 bases, with 17 bases between them. CDR1 is SGHRS and CDR2 is YFSETQ in the germline V gene. The CDR3 coding sequence is TGCGCCAGCAGCTTGGCCGGGGGGCGGGGGATGAATGAGCAGTTCTTC. The encoded protein is CASSLAGGRGMNEQFF.

The rearrangement uses TRBV7-7 and TRBJ2-5; 7 nucleotides align to TRBD2. This CDR3 region has 14 residues. The ends lost 4 bases at V and 5 bases at J; junction bases unmatched: 7. Germline assignment: CDR1 SSHAT and CDR2 FNYEAQ (reference sequence). DNA for the CDR3: TGTGCCAGCAGCTACCGACTAGCTGGGGAGACCCAGTACTTC. Translated, it gives CASSYRLAGETQYF.

This rearrangement joins TRBV7-3 to TRBJ1-5; possibly TRBD1 for D (5 bases). Germline assignment: CDR1 SGHTA and CDR2 FQGTGA. V lost 3 bases, J lost 8 bases, and 11 bases lay in between. There are 13 residues in the CDR3. Written as DNA, the CDR3 is TGTGCCAGCAGCTTGAGCAGGGAGGAGCCCCAGCATTTT. It translates to CASSLSREEPQHF.

J is TRBJ1-1 and V is TRBV27; D ambiguous. The germline CDR1 and CDR2 sequences are MNHEY and SMNVEV (reference sequence). Trimming removed 5 bases from V and 1 base from J, with 14 bases in between. The CDR3 contains 15 residues. CDR3 region: CASSTYPDGNTEAFF. The DNA for the CDR3 is TGTGCCAGCAGTACCTACCCAGACGGGAACACTGAAGCTTTCTTT.